The 16 T cell receptor beta chains presented below share a single source sample, sequenced in a study of molecular identifiers for immune sequencing clone quantification. TCRdb itself ran the PCR reads through MiXCR, one entry per CDR3 protein. The table has about 640,000 distinct CDR3 sequences, just under 20% seen once. The sequencing input was naive CD8+ T cells from blood, with Jurkat cell RNA spiked in. The subset is: FACS-sorted CD8+CD4-CCR7+CD45RA+ naive T cells. The receptors come from a human donor in good health. Some libraries in this study had Jurkat cell RNA spiked in.

The table lists this clonotype with a few counts. The chain employs TRBV6-5 and TRBJ2-7, with D perhaps matching TRBD1 (5 bases). With 2 bases removed from V and 2 bases from J, the gap between germline ends came to 10 bases. In germline, CDR1 is MNHEY, CDR2 SVGAGI. The CDR3 is 14 amino acids. CDR3: CASSYDSNTYEQYF. The CDR3 nucleotides are TGTGCCAGCAGTTACGACAGTAACACCTACGAGCAGTACTTC.

On this clonotype: This could be a read error, since a much larger clone is one nucleotide away. The chain combines TRBV28 with TRBJ2-5; D might be TRBD1 or TRBD2, each matching 7 bases. Germline-derived CDR1 and CDR2 are MDHEN and SYDVKM. V lost 8 bases and J lost 0, with 22 bases in between. This CDR3 spans 17 amino acids. Here the CDR3 DNA reads TGTGCCAGCGGAGTTAAGGGGCAGGGGGGGTACCAAGAGACCCAGTACTTC. Protein product: CASGVKGQGGYQETQYF.

This clonotype has a count of ten or more. The rearrangement joins TRBV7-2 to TRBJ2-3, with 9 bases identical to TRBD2. The CDR3 sequence is 18 residues long. Trimming cost V 4 bases and J 2 bases; bases outside gene matches: 13. CDR1 and CDR2 (germline): SGHTA, FQGNSA. DNA of the CDR3: TGTGCCAGCAGCTCTTTCAGCGGGAGGTATTGGACCACAGATACGCAGTATTTT. Translated, it gives CASSSFSGRYWTTDTQYF.

This clonotype was recorded at least ten times. V usage is TRBV4-3 and J usage is TRBJ2-3; D unclear. The length of the CDR3 is 15 residues. The V end lost 0 bases, the J end lost 0 bases, and 7 bases lay between the germline ends. CDR1 and CDR2 from the germline V gene are LGHNA and YSLEER. For the CDR3, the DNA is TGCGCCAGCAGCCAAGAGACGAGGAGCACAGATACGCAGTATTTT. Protein: CASSQETRSTDTQYF.

This clonotype was seen repeatedly, ten times or more. CDR3 amino acids: CASSGGGPGEPNQPQHF. The CDR3 DNA reads as TGTGCCAGCAGCGGTGGCGGGCCCGGGGAGCCGAATCAGCCCCAGCATTTT. The chain joins TRBV12-3 or TRBV12-4 to TRBJ1-5, with D unresolved. The CDR3 loop spans 17 amino acids. The V and J ends lost 6 bases and 4 bases respectively, with 22 bases between them.

To note about this clonotype: This may be a read error, as it is one base from a much larger clone. The final CDR3 position lacks the conserved phenylalanine or tryptophan, pointing to a likely read error. This chain joins TRBV5-1 and TRBJ2-5; D is perhaps TRBD1 (6 bases). There are 15 residues in the CDR3. V shed 4 bases and J shed 5 bases, with 18 bases lying between them. CDR1 SGHRS and CDR2 YFSETQ come from the germline V gene. As DNA, the CDR3 is TGCGCCAGCAGCGACATCGAGGGGGTCGGGGAGACCCAGTACCTC. Residues: CASSDIEGVGETQYL.

The V and J genes are TRBV3-1 and TRBJ2-5; perhaps D is TRBD1 or TRBD2 (6 bases each). Deletions cut 3 bases from V and 3 bases from J, with 14 bases between. Germline lookup yields CDR1 LGHDT and CDR2 YNNKEL (reference sequence). This CDR3 region has 15 residues. The CDR3 sequence: CASSHGGRGEETQYF. CDR3 nucleotide sequence: TGTGCCAGCAGCCATGGAGGTAGGGGGGAAGAGACCCAGTACTTC.

This clonotype was detected ten times or more. The chain is built from TRBV7-9 and TRBJ2-7, with D perhaps given as TRBD1 or TRBD2 (7 bases each). This CDR3 spans 16 amino acids. CDR1 and CDR2 from the germline V gene are SEHNR and FQNEAQ (reference sequence). V gave up 5 bases and J gave up 2 bases, with 19 bases separating them. CDR3 nucleotide sequence: TGTGCCAGCAGCCCCAAGGGAGGGGGCCCAACCTACGAGCAGTACTTC. The encoded protein is CASSPKGGGPTYEQYF.

In its sample, this clonotype was seen a few times. One end of the junction varies from germline; a read error may be responsible. The chain links TRBV7-2 to TRBJ1-4, with D uncertain. CDR1 is SGHTA and CDR2 is FQGNSA in the germline V gene. The CDR3 consists of 14 residues. The CDR3 region is CASSLGISNGKLFF. Here the CDR3 DNA reads TGTGCCAGCAGCTTGGGGATTTCTAATGGAAAACTGTTTTTT.

The gene calls are TRBV5-6 and TRBJ2-7, with a possible D match to TRBD2 (6 bases). This CDR3 has 15 residues. Germline-derived CDR1 and CDR2 are SGHDT and YYEEEE. Trimming stripped 3 bases from V and 0 bases from J, with 13 bases between. In DNA form, the CDR3 reads TGTGCCAGCAGCTGGGGGGTTGCGGCCTCCTACGAGCAGTACTTC. Protein: CASSWGVAASYEQYF.

This clonotype was picked up a small number of times. V is TRBV29-1 and J is TRBJ2-1; 7 positions match TRBD2. The CDR3 has 20 amino acids. J was trimmed by 9 bases and V by 0 bases; bases with no gene match: 26. The germline V gene has CDR1 SQVTM and CDR2 ANQGSEA. CDR3 DNA sequence: TGCAGCGTTGAAGATTGGGGGTCTAGCGGCCTAATACAGCGTACAGGTGAGCAGTTCTTC. This gives the protein CSVEDWGSSGLIQRTGEQFF.

This clonotype has only a few counts. CDR3 DNA sequence: TGCGCCAGCAGCCAAGATCTGGGTTTGGGGGGTAGGGAAAAACTGTTTTTT. Encoded protein: CASSQDLGLGGREKLFF. The chain joins TRBV4-1 to TRBJ1-4; tentative D call: TRBD1 (5 bases). V was shortened by 0 bases and J by 8 bases, with 19 bases between the two germline ends. Germline loops: CDR1 MGHRA, CDR2 YSYEKL. This CDR3 comprises 17 residues.

Comments on this clonotype: A read error may be the cause here, since a much bigger clone is one base away. V and J are TRBV4-3 and TRBJ2-1, with TRBD2 identical over 8 bases. The V and J ends lost 0 bases and 10 bases, in that order; junction bases with no gene match: 5. This CDR3 is built from 14 residues. Germline CDR1 is LGHNA and CDR2 is YSLEER. CDR3 residues: CASSQDSGTTEQFF. The CDR3 bases are TGCGCCAGCAGCCAAGATAGCGGGACCACCGAGCAGTTCTTC.

This clonotype was counted many times. The rearrangement joins TRBV20-1 to TRBJ2-3, with TRBD2 identical over 11 bases. The length of the CDR3 is 15 residues. CDR1 is DFQATT and CDR2 is SNEGSKA in the germline V gene (reference sequence). V lost 5 bases, J lost 3 bases, and 7 bases stayed unmatched. CDR3 in amino acids: CSAETSGVGTDTQYF. The CDR3 region has the DNA TGCAGTGCTGAGACTAGCGGGGTGGGTACAGATACGCAGTATTTT.

The V gene is TRBV10-3, the J gene TRBJ2-7; 11 bases agree with TRBD2. CDR3 length equals 16 residues. Losses at the gene ends were 4 bases for V and 4 bases for J; bases not matched to a gene: 9. The germline V gene encodes CDR1 ENHRY and CDR2 SYGVKD. The DNA of the CDR3 is TGTGCCATCAGTGGGACGGCTAGCGGGGGGCTTTACGAGCAGTACTTC. Amino acid sequence: CAISGTASGGLYEQYF.

This clonotype has ten or more counts. The chain links TRBV19 to TRBJ2-3; D unresolved. Germline CDR1 reads LNHDA; CDR2 reads SQIVND (reference sequence). The CDR3 consists of 14 residues. V dropped 1 base and J dropped 4 bases, with 9 bases sitting between them. CDR3 sequence reads: CASSIGASADTQYF. As DNA, the CDR3 is TGTGCCAGTAGTATAGGGGCTTCGGCAGATACGCAGTATTTT.